Reported below is one T cell receptor beta chain. TCRdb keeps only in-frame clones here, not all; method: immunoSEQ multiplex PCR. The sample records about 73,000 clones, 93% being singletons. The record originates from a study of technical replicates of blood from four donors. Germline values: CDR1 MNHEY, CDR2 SMNVEV (reference sequence). The CDR3 runs to 15 residues. Trimming cost V 3 bases and J 7 bases, with 18 bases left between them. This chain uses TRBV27 with TRBJ1-1; D is undetermined. The sample comprised T cells isolated from PBMCs. This TCR was recovered from a human donor in good health. Here the CDR3 reads CASSFKPSGWVEAFF. Here the CDR3 DNA reads TGTGCCAGCAGTTTTAAACCTAGCGGGTGGGTTGAAGCTTTCTTT.